The 12 T cell receptor beta chains below come from one sample, sequenced in a study of blood T cell repertoires in COVID-19. Only in-frame clones appear in the TCRdb table, and some are missing; sequencing was by immunoSEQ multiplex PCR. The repertoire includes tens of thousands of clones, more than 75% of them detected once, and approximately 19% sits in the top ten. The specimen sequenced was peripheral blood. The receptors derive from a human donor in a cohort sampled during active COVID-19.

V and J are TRBV9 and TRBJ2-3, with TRBD2 identical over 10 bases. This CDR3 is 15 amino acids long. The germline gives CDR1 SGDLS, CDR2 YYNGEE. V was pared by 0 bases and J by 6 bases, with 4 bases of the junction left unmatched. Written as DNA, the CDR3 is TGTGCCAGCAGCGTAGCAGCGGGGGGGCCGGATACGCAGTATTTT. It specifies CASSVAAGGPDTQYF.

The rearrangement uses TRBV27 and TRBJ1-3; D is unclear. The CDR3 contains 13 residues. Per the germline V gene, CDR1 is MNHEY and CDR2 is SMNVEV (reference sequence). V was trimmed by 5 bases and J by 2 bases, leaving 7 bases between them. CDR3 sequence reads: CASSLRAGNTIYF. CDR3 in DNA: TGTGCCAGCAGTCTCCGGGCTGGAAACACCATATATTTT.

J is TRBJ2-5 and V is TRBV2; 9 positions match TRBD1. The ends lost 5 bases at V and 4 bases at J; junction bases unmatched: 8. CDR1 is SNHLY and CDR2 is FYNNEI in the germline V gene. This CDR3 region has 15 residues. CDR3 amino acids: CASSSGTGLRETQYF. The CDR3 nucleotides read TGTGCCAGCAGTTCGGGGACAGGGTTAAGAGAGACCCAGTACTTC. Variable domain in full (rest from reference TRBV2 and TRBJ2-5): EPEVTQTPSHQVTQMGQEVILRCVPISNHLYFYWYRQILGQKVEFLVSFYNNEISEKSEIFDDQFSVERPDGSNFTLKIRSTKLEDSAMYFCASSSGTGLRETQYFGPGTRLLVL.

This clone was counted only a few times. The chain is built from TRBV27 and TRBJ2-1; 9 bases are a match to TRBD1. From germline, CDR1 is MNHEY and CDR2 SMNVEV (reference sequence). Trimming removed 10 bases from V and 2 bases from J; junction bases left unmatched: 15. The CDR3 runs to 17 residues. The CDR3 nucleotides are TGTGCCACAAGGGGACAGGGAACTACTTCCGCCTACAATGAGCAGTTCTTC. This gives the protein CATRGQGTTSAYNEQFF.

The chain couples TRBV28 to TRBJ2-7, with 10 bases lining up with TRBD2. The junction had 10 bases not matched to a gene; V was cut back by 4 bases and J by 4 bases. Looked up from germline, CDR1 is MDHEN and CDR2 is SYDVKM. The CDR3 is 16 amino acids. CDR3 amino acids: CASSSPGTSASYEQYF. Here the CDR3 DNA reads TGTGCCAGCAGTTCACCCGGGACTAGCGCTTCTTACGAGCAGTACTTC.

The chain links TRBV6-1 to TRBJ1-4, with D hard to call. Germline V gene lookup returns CDR1 MNHNS and CDR2 SASEGT. The V gene lost 2 bases and the J gene lost 9 bases, with 7 bases spanning the gap. The CDR3 is 12 amino acids. The CDR3 is CASSENRKKLFF. The DNA of the CDR3 is TGTGCCAGCAGTGAAAACAGAAAAAAACTGTTTTTT.

V gene TRBV11-3 combines with J gene TRBJ2-2, with TRBD2 matching over 16 bases. In germline, CDR1 is SGHNT, CDR2 YENEEA. V lost 5 bases, J lost 4 bases, and 7 bases stayed unmatched. CDR3 length equals 18 residues. CDR3 bases: TGTGCCAGCAGCATGGGACTAGCGGGAGGGCCGAGCACCGGGGAGCTGTTTTTT. Its protein is CASSMGLAGGPSTGELFF.

The chain recombines TRBV18 with TRBJ2-5; 12 positions agree with TRBD2. V lost 4 bases and J lost 2; bases outside the gene matches: 8. Germline V lookup: CDR1 KGHSH, CDR2 LQKENI. This CDR3 spans 17 amino acids. The CDR3 nucleotides are TGTGCCAGCTCACACTCACGGACTAGCGGGGCGCAAGAGACCCAGTACTTC. Translated: CASSHSRTSGAQETQYF.

This clone has a single count. The rearrangement links TRBV28 to TRBJ1-1; TRBD1 matches 10 bases. Germline V gene lookup returns CDR1 MDHEN and CDR2 SYDVKM. The CDR3 spans 14 residues. V was clipped by 6 bases and J by 4 bases; unmatched bases: 5. The CDR3 is CASSLTGGVTEAFF. The CDR3 coding sequence is TGTGCCAGCAGCCTGACAGGGGGCGTCACTGAAGCTTTCTTT.

V gene TRBV2 combines with J gene TRBJ2-1; 7 bases align to TRBD2. CDR1 and CDR2 (germline): SNHLY, FYNNEI. The CDR3 totals 14 residues. V trimming: 6 bases; J trimming: 2 bases; junction bases outside the gene matches: 4. CDR3 sequence: CASRLAETYNEQFF. The DNA for the CDR3 is TGTGCCAGCAGGCTAGCGGAGACCTACAATGAGCAGTTCTTC.

The V gene is TRBV12-5, the J gene TRBJ2-3; no firm D call. This CDR3 has 15 residues. CDR1 LGHNT and CDR2 FRNRAP come from the germline V gene. The V and J ends lost 0 bases and 2 bases respectively, with 9 bases between them. This CDR3 is CASGLVRVLTDTQYF. CDR3 DNA: TGTGCTAGTGGTTTGGTACGGGTACTCACAGATACGCAGTATTTT.

V and J are TRBV6-5 and TRBJ1-4; 7 bases fit TRBD1. The CDR3 extends over 15 amino acids. CDR1 and CDR2 (germline): MNHEY, SVGAGI. V dropped 4 bases and J dropped 4; count of bases not matched to a gene: 6. CDR3 nucleotide sequence: TGTGCCAGCAGTTTAGAGGGGGCACTTAATGAAAAACTGTTTTTT. It specifies CASSLEGALNEKLFF.